These T cell receptor beta chains were read from a single sample in a study of shared clonotypes between healthy human individuals. Profiling relied on immunoSEQ multiplex PCR, and the TCRdb table lists in-frame clones only, not all of them. The table records roughly 2.6 million clones, over 85% of them present only once. The sequenced material came from naive CD4+ T cells sorted from blood. Receptors were obtained from a man aged 18-30 years in good health. The CDR3 runs from the conserved cysteine through the conserved F or W. The order of the fields is J gene, clone size, V gene, D gene, CDR3 DNA, CDR3 protein. A D gene is named only where the DNA matches it firmly. Rows give clone size only sometimes, using once, few, many, or a class for an expanded clone.

j_call: TRBJ2-3; clone_size: once; v_call: TRBV7-8; d_call: .; cdr3_nt: TGTGCCAGCAGGAGTCTAGGGACAGATACGCAGTATTTT; cdr3_aa: CASRSLGTDTQYF
j_call: TRBJ2-3; clone_size: .; v_call: TRBV9; d_call: TRBD1; cdr3_nt: TGTGCCAGCAGCGTCGGGGGACAGGGGCGAATCACAGATACGCAGTATTTT; cdr3_aa: CASSVGGQGRITDTQYF
j_call: TRBJ2-7; clone_size: .; v_call: TRBV11-2; d_call: .; cdr3_nt: TGTGCCAGCAGCTTAGATAGGACAGCACCCTACGAGCAGTACTTC; cdr3_aa: CASSLDRTAPYEQYF
j_call: TRBJ2-2; clone_size: .; v_call: TRBV28; d_call: TRBD2; cdr3_nt: TGTGCCAGCAGGGGGGGGTCGACCGGCGCGAACACCGGGGAGCTGTTTTTT; cdr3_aa: CASRGGSTGANTGELFF
j_call: TRBJ2-6; clone_size: .; v_call: TRBV12-5; d_call: TRBD1; cdr3_nt: TGTGCTAGTGGTGCGAAGAAGGTCACAGGGGTGGAAGGGGCCAACGTCCTGACTTTC; cdr3_aa: CASGAKKVTGVEGANVLTF
j_call: TRBJ1-1; clone_size: .; v_call: TRBV5-1; d_call: .; cdr3_nt: TGCGCCAGCAAAATCTTGGACAGCCTCTCTGAAGCTTTCTTT; cdr3_aa: CASKILDSLSEAFF
j_call: TRBJ1-1; clone_size: .; v_call: TRBV5-5; d_call: .; cdr3_nt: TGTGCCAGCAGCCCCAGGACAGTGTTGAACACTGAAGCTTTCTTT; cdr3_aa: CASSPRTVLNTEAFF
j_call: TRBJ2-7; clone_size: once; v_call: TRBV9; d_call: .; cdr3_nt: TGTGCCAGCAGCGTAGGGCTGCGATCCTACGAGCAGTACTTC; cdr3_aa: CASSVGLRSYEQYF
j_call: TRBJ2-7; clone_size: .; v_call: TRBV7-2; d_call: TRBD2; cdr3_nt: TGTGCCAGCAGCGCCGGGACTAGCGGCCCCTACGAGCAGTACTTC; cdr3_aa: CASSAGTSGPYEQYF
j_call: TRBJ1-2; clone_size: .; v_call: TRBV28; d_call: .; cdr3_nt: TGTGCCAGCAGTTTATTCAGGGAATCAGGCTATGGCTACACCTTC; cdr3_aa: CASSLFRESGYGYTF
j_call: TRBJ2-1; clone_size: .; v_call: TRBV5-4; d_call: .; cdr3_nt: TGTGCCACCAAAGTACTAGTATCCCCGAACAATGAGCAGTTCTTC; cdr3_aa: CATKVLVSPNNEQFF
j_call: TRBJ1-3; clone_size: .; v_call: TRBV18; d_call: TRBD1; cdr3_nt: TGTGCCAGCTCACCCACAGGGGGCCCAGGAAACACCATATATTTT; cdr3_aa: CASSPTGGPGNTIYF
j_call: TRBJ2-1; clone_size: .; v_call: TRBV9; d_call: .; cdr3_nt: TGTGCCAGCAGCGTAGTTTGGACTGAGCAGTTCTTC; cdr3_aa: CASSVVWTEQFF
j_call: TRBJ2-3; clone_size: .; v_call: TRBV7-2; d_call: .; cdr3_nt: TGTGCCAGCAGCTTACGGTTAAGTATAGCGACGCTTTCCCTGCCGCAGTATTTT; cdr3_aa: CASSLRLSIATLSLPQYF
j_call: TRBJ1-3; clone_size: once; v_call: TRBV11-2; d_call: TRBD1; cdr3_nt: TGTGCCAGCAGCTTAGATCTGACAGGGTTCTACTCTGGAAACACCATATATTTT; cdr3_aa: CASSLDLTGFYSGNTIYF
j_call: TRBJ1-6; clone_size: .; v_call: TRBV6-4; d_call: TRBD1; cdr3_nt: TGTGCCAGCAGTCTTCGGACAGGGGGTAATTCACCCCTCCACTTT; cdr3_aa: CASSLRTGGNSPLHF
j_call: TRBJ2-7; clone_size: once; v_call: TRBV7-2; d_call: .; cdr3_nt: TGTGCCAGCAGCTTTAGCAGTCACGAGCAGTACTTC; cdr3_aa: CASSFSSHEQYF
j_call: TRBJ1-3; clone_size: .; v_call: TRBV5-1; d_call: .; cdr3_nt: TGCGCCAGCAGCACGGCCGGGGGGCAACTGGGGATAGATGGAAACACCATATATTTT; cdr3_aa: CASSTAGGQLGIDGNTIYF
j_call: TRBJ2-1; clone_size: .; v_call: TRBV7-9; d_call: TRBD2; cdr3_nt: TGTGCCAGCAGCCGGCCCTCCGGGACTACTTACAATGAGCAGTTCTTC; cdr3_aa: CASSRPSGTTYNEQFF
j_call: TRBJ2-3; clone_size: .; v_call: TRBV28; d_call: .; cdr3_nt: TGTGCCAGCAGTTGGGGATACGGCACAGATACGCAGTATTTT; cdr3_aa: CASSWGYGTDTQYF
j_call: TRBJ1-2; clone_size: .; v_call: TRBV11-2; d_call: .; cdr3_nt: TGTGCCAGCAGCTTAGGGGTAGGGAACGGAGGCTACACCTTC; cdr3_aa: CASSLGVGNGGYTF
j_call: TRBJ2-7; clone_size: .; v_call: TRBV2; d_call: .; cdr3_nt: TGTGCCAGCAGTGAAGTCGGCTACGAGCAGTACTTC; cdr3_aa: CASSEVGYEQYF
j_call: TRBJ2-5; clone_size: .; v_call: TRBV15; d_call: TRBD1; cdr3_nt: TGTGCCACCAGCAGATCGGGACAGACTATCCAAGAGACCCAGTACTTC; cdr3_aa: CATSRSGQTIQETQYF
j_call: TRBJ2-7; clone_size: .; v_call: TRBV9; d_call: TRBD1; cdr3_nt: TGTGCCAGCAGCGTCGAAGCCGGGACAGGCTACGAGCAGTACTTC; cdr3_aa: CASSVEAGTGYEQYF
j_call: TRBJ1-5; clone_size: .; v_call: TRBV5-1; d_call: .; cdr3_nt: TGCGCCAGCAGCCCATCGGGGGGCAGGGACAATCAGCCCCAGCATTTT; cdr3_aa: CASSPSGGRDNQPQHF
j_call: TRBJ2-1; clone_size: .; v_call: TRBV30; d_call: TRBD2; cdr3_nt: TGTGCCTGGAGTGTTATTAGGACTAGCGGGAGGGGCAATGAGCAGTTCTTC; cdr3_aa: CAWSVIRTSGRGNEQFF
j_call: TRBJ1-5; clone_size: .; v_call: TRBV6-6; d_call: .; cdr3_nt: TGTGCCAGCAGTTCTAACAGCAATCAGCCCCAGCATTTT; cdr3_aa: CASSSNSNQPQHF
j_call: TRBJ1-1; clone_size: .; v_call: TRBV6-5; d_call: TRBD1; cdr3_nt: TGTGCCAGCAGGCAGGGGGCTGAAGCTTTCTTT; cdr3_aa: CASRQGAEAFF
j_call: TRBJ2-7; clone_size: .; v_call: TRBV7-2; d_call: .; cdr3_nt: TGTGCCAGCAGCTCCTCTACCCCTTCCGAGCAGTACTTC; cdr3_aa: CASSSSTPSEQYF
j_call: TRBJ1-4; clone_size: .; v_call: TRBV10-2; d_call: .; cdr3_nt: TGCGCCAGCAGTGAGGGGTGGGGGCCCGGTGAAAAACTGTTTTTT; cdr3_aa: CASSEGWGPGEKLFF
j_call: TRBJ2-7; clone_size: once; v_call: TRBV6-6; d_call: TRBD1; cdr3_nt: TGTGCCAGCAGAAGCCGGGACAGGGGGCTCTGGGAGCAGTACTTC; cdr3_aa: CASRSRDRGLWEQYF
j_call: TRBJ1-3; clone_size: .; v_call: TRBV30; d_call: TRBD1; cdr3_nt: TGTGCCTGGAGGCGGCGGGGACAGGGTGCTGGAAACACCATATATTTT; cdr3_aa: CAWRRRGQGAGNTIYF
j_call: TRBJ2-7; clone_size: .; v_call: TRBV15; d_call: .; cdr3_nt: TGTGCCACCAGCGAAAGCGACAGCTACGAGCAGTACTTC; cdr3_aa: CATSESDSYEQYF
j_call: TRBJ2-2; clone_size: .; v_call: TRBV27; d_call: .; cdr3_nt: TGTGCCAGCCGACTACAGGGAAACACCGGGGAGCTGTTTTTT; cdr3_aa: CASRLQGNTGELFF
j_call: TRBJ1-1; clone_size: .; v_call: TRBV7-8; d_call: .; cdr3_nt: TGTGCCAGCAGCTTATTGGGGGCTGGCACTGAAGCTTTCTTT; cdr3_aa: CASSLLGAGTEAFF
j_call: TRBJ1-2; clone_size: .; v_call: TRBV15; d_call: TRBD1; cdr3_nt: TGTGCCACCAGCAGAGACTTGGACAGGGCGGGCTACACCTTC; cdr3_aa: CATSRDLDRAGYTF
j_call: TRBJ1-1; clone_size: .; v_call: TRBV10-3; d_call: TRBD1; cdr3_nt: TGTGCCATCAGTGTGGGACAGGGGATCACTGAAGCTTTCTTT; cdr3_aa: CAISVGQGITEAFF
j_call: TRBJ2-5; clone_size: once; v_call: TRBV4-1; d_call: TRBD2; cdr3_nt: TGCGCCAGCGCCCGACTAGCGGGAGAGACCCAGTACTTC; cdr3_aa: CASARLAGETQYF
j_call: TRBJ2-1; clone_size: .; v_call: TRBV7-2; d_call: TRBD2; cdr3_nt: TGTGCCAGCAGCTTATCGGGGATAGCGGGAGGAAATGAGCAGTTCTTC; cdr3_aa: CASSLSGIAGGNEQFF
j_call: TRBJ1-2; clone_size: .; v_call: TRBV7-9; d_call: TRBD1; cdr3_nt: TGTGCCAGCAGCCGCTGGCAGGGGGCAGCCTATGGCTACACCTTC; cdr3_aa: CASSRWQGAAYGYTF
j_call: TRBJ1-6; clone_size: .; v_call: TRBV6-5; d_call: .; cdr3_nt: TGTGCCATCCGACGGGCAGTAGATTCACCCCTCCACTTT; cdr3_aa: CAIRRAVDSPLHF
j_call: TRBJ1-5; clone_size: .; v_call: TRBV2; d_call: .; cdr3_nt: TGTGCCAGCAGTCGACCAGGGGCAAGCAATCAGCCCCAGCATTTT; cdr3_aa: CASSRPGASNQPQHF
j_call: TRBJ1-2; clone_size: .; v_call: TRBV7-9; d_call: .; cdr3_nt: TGTGCCAGCAGCAAAGCCAGACAGTTCGACTATGGCTACACCTTC; cdr3_aa: CASSKARQFDYGYTF
j_call: TRBJ1-2; clone_size: .; v_call: TRBV6-1; d_call: TRBD1; cdr3_nt: TGTGCCAGCAGTATGACAGGGCTCTATGGCTACACCTTC; cdr3_aa: CASSMTGLYGYTF
j_call: TRBJ1-2; clone_size: .; v_call: TRBV28; d_call: TRBD1; cdr3_nt: TGTGCCAGCAGTCACGGGACAGGGAGAAACTATGGCTACACCTTC; cdr3_aa: CASSHGTGRNYGYTF
j_call: TRBJ2-2; clone_size: .; v_call: TRBV5-6; d_call: .; cdr3_nt: TGTGCCAGCAGCTCGGGACCCGGCGCGAACACCGGGGAGCTGTTTTTT; cdr3_aa: CASSSGPGANTGELFF
j_call: TRBJ2-4; clone_size: .; v_call: TRBV2; d_call: TRBD2; cdr3_nt: TGTGCCAGCAGTCTTGAGTCGCTAGCGGGAAAGAACATTCAGTACTTC; cdr3_aa: CASSLESLAGKNIQYF
j_call: TRBJ2-1; clone_size: .; v_call: TRBV10-1; d_call: .; cdr3_nt: TGCGCCACCCTTCATGGCAGGGACTCCTACAATGAGCAGTTCTTC; cdr3_aa: CATLHGRDSYNEQFF
j_call: TRBJ1-1; clone_size: .; v_call: TRBV30; d_call: .; cdr3_nt: TGTGCCTGGAGTGTAGGGGGGAGGGCTGAAGCTTTCTTT; cdr3_aa: CAWSVGGRAEAFF
j_call: TRBJ2-1; clone_size: .; v_call: TRBV11-2; d_call: TRBD2; cdr3_nt: TGTGCCAGCAGCTCACTAGCGGACTACAATGAGCAGTTCTTC; cdr3_aa: CASSSLADYNEQFF